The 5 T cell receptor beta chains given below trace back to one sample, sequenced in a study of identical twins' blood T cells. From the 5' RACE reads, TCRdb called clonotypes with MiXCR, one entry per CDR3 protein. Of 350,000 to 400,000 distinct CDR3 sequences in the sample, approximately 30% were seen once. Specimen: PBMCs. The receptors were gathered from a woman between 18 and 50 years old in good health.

CDR3 sequence reads: CASRQSGDKQFF. The CDR3 region has the DNA TGTGCCAGCAGACAGAGCGGTGATAAGCAGTTCTTC. The chain links TRBV11-2 to TRBJ2-1; tentatively, D is TRBD2 (5 bases). Germline CDR1 is SGHAT and CDR2 is FQNNGV. The V end was cut by 6 bases, the J end by 11 bases, with 14 bases between. This CDR3 region has 12 residues.

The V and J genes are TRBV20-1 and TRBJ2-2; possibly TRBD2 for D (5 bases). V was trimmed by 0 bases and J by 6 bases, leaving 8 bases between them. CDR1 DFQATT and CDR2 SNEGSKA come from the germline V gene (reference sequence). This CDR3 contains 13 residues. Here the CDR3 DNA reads TGCAGTGCTAGAGAAGAGAGGGCCGGGGAGCTGTTTTTT. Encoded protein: CSAREERAGELFF.

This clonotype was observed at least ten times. The CDR3 spells CASNPDPRSNQPQHF. CDR3 coding DNA: TGTGCCAGTAACCCCGACCCACGGAGCAATCAGCCCCAGCATTTT. The gene calls are TRBV19 and TRBJ1-5; D gene ambiguous. The CDR3 extends over 15 amino acids. Germline-derived CDR1 and CDR2 are LNHDA and SQIVND (reference sequence). V was pared by 7 bases and J by 1 base, with 14 bases between.

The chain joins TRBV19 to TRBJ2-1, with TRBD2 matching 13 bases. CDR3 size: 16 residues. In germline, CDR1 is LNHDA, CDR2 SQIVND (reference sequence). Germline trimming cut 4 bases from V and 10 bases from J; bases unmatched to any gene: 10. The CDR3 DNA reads TGTGCCAGTAGTACTACTAGCGGGGGGGTGCAATGGGAGCAGTTCTTC. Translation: CASSTTSGGVQWEQFF.

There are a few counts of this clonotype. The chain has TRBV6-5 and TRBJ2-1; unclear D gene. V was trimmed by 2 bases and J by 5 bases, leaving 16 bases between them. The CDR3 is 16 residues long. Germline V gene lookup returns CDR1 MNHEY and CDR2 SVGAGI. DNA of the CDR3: TGTGCCAGCAGTTACACTACGTTAGGCGTAGACAATGAGCAGTTCTTC. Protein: CASSYTTLGVDNEQFF.